This is a list of T cell receptor beta chains from one sample in a study of lymphopenia after photon versus proton radiotherapy. Clones were sequenced by immunoSEQ multiplex PCR, and TCRdb holds only the in-frame ones, with some missing. The table shows under 35,000 clones, with about 88% occurring only once. Sequencing used peripheral blood, obtained from a patient treated with proton-based radiotherapy. The receptor set was obtained from a woman in her 70s with pancreatic cancer. Some clones in this sample may be carry-over from other donors' samples. CDR3s include the opening cysteine and the closing phenylalanine or tryptophan. D genes are given only for firm matches. Only part of the rows carry a size: once, few, many, or a class if the clone is expanded.

d_call j_call clone_size v_call cdr3_aa cdr3_nt
NA TRBJ2-1 NA TRBV6-1 CASRATGYEQFF TGTGCCAGCAGAGCAACAGGGTATGAGCAGTTCTTC
TRBD1 TRBJ2-1 NA TRBV18 CASSPRSGQVYNEQFF TGTGCCAGTTCACCACGGTCCGGACAGGTCTACAATGAGCAGTTCTTC
NA TRBJ1-2 NA TRBV19 CASRLPGTPNYGYTF TGTGCCAGTAGGCTCCCAGGGACACCGAACTATGGCTACACCTTC
NA TRBJ2-7 NA TRBV7-6 CASSFAGTASSDEQYF TGTGCCAGCAGCTTTGCGGGGACAGCCAGCAGTGACGAGCAGTACTTC
TRBD2 TRBJ2-3 NA TRBV6-6 CASGTTGSGRRDTQYF TGTGCCAGCGGGACGACGGGTAGCGGGAGGAGAGATACGCAGTATTTT
TRBD1 TRBJ1-4 once TRBV5-8 CASSRTGDRVNEKLFF TGTGCCAGCAGCAGGACAGGGGATCGGGTAAATGAAAAACTGTTTTTT
NA TRBJ1-1 NA TRBV27 CASSLSWGARNTEAFF TGTGCCAGCAGTTTAAGTTGGGGGGCAAGGAACACTGAAGCTTTCTTT
TRBD2 TRBJ2-7 NA TRBV27 CASRTAGGSYEQYF TGTGCCAGCAGGACAGCGGGAGGGTCCTACGAGCAGTACTTC
TRBD1 TRBJ1-1 NA TRBV18 CASSRDRAATEAFF TGTGCCAGCTCACGAGACAGGGCGGCCACTGAAGCTTTCTTT
TRBD2 TRBJ2-7 NA TRBV28 CASSLGGTSGYEQYF TGTGCCAGCAGTTTAGGCGGGACTAGCGGCTACGAGCAGTACTTC
NA TRBJ2-2 NA TRBV28 CASSSTGTGELFF TGTGCCAGCAGTTCCACAGGGACCGGGGAGCTGTTTTTT
NA TRBJ2-2 NA TRBV5-6 CASTPARFGTGELFF TGTGCCAGCACCCCAGCACGTTTCGGCACCGGGGAGCTGTTTTTT
NA TRBJ2-6 NA TRBV22-1 CPGSSEQSRANVLTF TGTCCTGGGAGCAGCGAACAAAGTCGGGCCAACGTCCTGACTTTC
NA TRBJ1-5 few TRBV28 CASTTGRAGQPQHF TGTGCCAGCACTACGGGTCGGGCGGGTCAGCCCCAGCATTTT
NA TRBJ2-1 once TRBV29-1 CSVEGQKSYNEQFF TGCAGCGTTGAAGGTCAAAAGTCCTACAATGAGCAGTTCTTC